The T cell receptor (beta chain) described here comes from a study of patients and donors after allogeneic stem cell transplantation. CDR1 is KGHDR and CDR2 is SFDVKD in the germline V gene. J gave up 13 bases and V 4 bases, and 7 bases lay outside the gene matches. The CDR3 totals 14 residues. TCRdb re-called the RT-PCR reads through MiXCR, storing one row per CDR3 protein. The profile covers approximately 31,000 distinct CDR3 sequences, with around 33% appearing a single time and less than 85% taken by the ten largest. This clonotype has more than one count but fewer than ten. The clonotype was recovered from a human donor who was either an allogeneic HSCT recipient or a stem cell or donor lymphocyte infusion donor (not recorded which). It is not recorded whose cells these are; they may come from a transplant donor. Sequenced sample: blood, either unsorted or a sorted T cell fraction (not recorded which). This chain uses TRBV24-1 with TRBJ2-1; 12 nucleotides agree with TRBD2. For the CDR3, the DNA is TGTGCCACCAGTGAAAAGACTAGCGGGAGCCCTCAGTTCTTC. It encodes CATSEKTSGSPQFF.